This T cell receptor (beta chain) was recovered during a study of human T cells and chemical hapten exposure. Looking at the study overall: An area of 2 cm by approximately 2 cm on upper inner arm skin received 2% DPC for sensitization. Reading of the patch tests, which applied 0.01% DPC to the upper back, occurred at 6 days.

Described time point: pre-sensitization, week 0. Noted treatment: therapeutic diphenylcyclopropenone sensitization with weekly scalp DPC. Unfractionated whole blood served as the source for total RNA extraction. There are 14 residues in the CDR3. Germline CDR1 SGHTA, CDR2 FQGNSA. J lost 4 bases, V lost 3 bases, and 4 bases had no gene match. Attachment of unique molecular identifiers to individual cDNA molecules was performed in the library. Using its own MiXCR run on the RACE reads, TCRdb lists one record per CDR3 protein. This table has around 180,000 distinct CDR3 sequences, 25% to 35% appearing once.

The origin of this receptor is a woman aged 25 to 39 with alopecia areata. Some clones in this sample may be carry-over from other donors' samples. The V call is TRBV7-2, the J call TRBJ2-5, with TRBD2 identical over 8 bases. Material: whole blood, obtained in connection with sensitization to the hapten diphenylcyclopropenone (DPC). CDR3: CASSFQRGSETQYF. In DNA, the CDR3 is TGTGCCAGCAGCTTTCAGCGGGGGTCAGAGACCCAGTACTTC. The variable domain in full, with the rest retrieved from reference TRBV7-2 and TRBJ2-5, is GAGVSQSPSNKVTEKGKDVELRCDPISGHTALYWYRQSLGQGLEFLIYFQGNSAPDKSGLPSDRFSAERTGGSVSTLTIQRTQQEDSAVYLCASSFQRGSETQYFGPGTRLLVL.